The rows below give T cell receptor beta chains drawn from one sample of a study of blood T cell repertoires in COVID-19. Method: immunoSEQ multiplex PCR; TCRdb's copy keeps in-frame clones and lacks some. The profile shows 75,000 to 80,000 clones, about 87% of them singletons. Material: peripheral blood. The origin of the receptors is a human donor in a cohort sampled during active COVID-19. Each CDR3 is given with its conserved first and last residue. The D gene is left open where the match is weak. Not every row has a clone size; where given, it reads once, few, many or a size class.

d_call clone_size j_call v_call cdr3_nt cdr3_aa
NA NA TRBJ2-7 TRBV3-1/TRBV3-2 TGTGCCAGCAGCCAAGATCGCCAGGGGGGTTCCTACGAGCAGTACTTC CASSQDRQGGSYEQYF
NA NA TRBJ1-2 TRBV7-9 TGTGCCAGCAGCCCCCGGACTGATGGCTACACCTTC CASSPRTDGYTF
NA NA TRBJ1-2 TRBV30 TGTGCCTGGAGTGTTGATGGGGGCAGCTATGGCTACACCTTC CAWSVDGGSYGYTF
NA NA TRBJ1-1 TRBV2 TGTGCCAGCAGTGAAATGCGTAACACTGAAGCTTTCTTT CASSEMRNTEAFF
NA NA TRBJ1-6 TRBV4-1 TGCGCCAGCAGCCAGGGGGCCACGAGGAATTCACCCCTCCACTTT CASSQGATRNSPLHF
NA NA TRBJ1-1 TRBV5-4 TGTGCCAGCAGGGTGGGGCAGTTGAACACTGAAGCTTTCTTT CASRVGQLNTEAFF
TRBD2 NA TRBJ2-3 TRBV6-6 TGTGCCAGCAGTCACCACCGACTAGCGGGGGGCCCTATTCTTCCAGATACGCAGTATTTT CASSHHRLAGGPILPDTQYF
NA NA TRBJ2-3 TRBV24-1 TGTGCCACCAGTGATTTATCTAGGTCAGACACGCAGTATTTT CATSDLSRSDTQYF
TRBD1 NA TRBJ2-7 TRBV6-5 TGTGCCAGCAACCACGGACAGGGTCCCTACGAGCAGTACTTC CASNHGQGPYEQYF
NA once TRBJ1-5 TRBV7-2 TGTGCCAGCAGCCCAGCCGGGGGAGGTCAGCCCCAGCATTTT CASSPAGGGQPQHF